The clone carrying this T cell receptor (beta chain) was counted a single time. Its matching antigen is unknown. Whoever was chosen for sequencing had shown CD8+CD57+ cell expansion by flow cytometry. The sample is drawn from a study of CD8+CD57+ T cells in acquired aplastic anemia. Profiling of TCR beta VDJ combinations and CDR3 sequences used genomic DNA as template. TCRdb re-derived calls from the reads in MiXCR, one entry per CDR3 protein. The sample carries about 160,000 distinct CDR3 sequences, about 70% recorded once. Whole-study findings and limits: Patients shared some 30 CD8+ CDR3 sequences with controls.

The CDR3 covers 12 residues. In germline, CDR1 is LNHDA, CDR2 SQIVND (reference sequence). V gave up 8 bases and J gave up 0 bases, with 7 bases separating them. The sequence came from a human donor with aplastic anemia. The chain carries TRBV19 and TRBJ1-2; D uncertain. The sample was sorted CD4+, CD8+, or CD8+CD57+ T cells (not recorded which) from PBMCs. The chain's CDR3 is CASGPPNYGYTF. DNA of the CDR3: TGTGCCAGTGGACCTCCTAACTATGGCTACACCTTC.